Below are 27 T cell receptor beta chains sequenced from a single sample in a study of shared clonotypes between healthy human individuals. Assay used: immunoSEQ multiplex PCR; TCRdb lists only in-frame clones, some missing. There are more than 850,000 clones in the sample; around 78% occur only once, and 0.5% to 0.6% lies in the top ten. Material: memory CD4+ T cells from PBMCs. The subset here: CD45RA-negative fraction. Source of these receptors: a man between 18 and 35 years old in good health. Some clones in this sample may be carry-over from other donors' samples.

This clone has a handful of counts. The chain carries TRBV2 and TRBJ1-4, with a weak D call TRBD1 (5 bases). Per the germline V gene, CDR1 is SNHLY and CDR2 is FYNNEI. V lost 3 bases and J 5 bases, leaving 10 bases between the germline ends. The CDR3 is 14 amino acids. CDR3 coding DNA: TGTGCCAGCAGTGACGTGACAGTAAATGAAAAACTGTTTTTT. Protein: CASSDVTVNEKLFF.

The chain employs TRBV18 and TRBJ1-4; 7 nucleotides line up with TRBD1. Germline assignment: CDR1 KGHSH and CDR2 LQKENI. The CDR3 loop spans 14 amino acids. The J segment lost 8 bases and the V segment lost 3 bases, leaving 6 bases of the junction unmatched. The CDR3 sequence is CASSPQGGNEKLFF. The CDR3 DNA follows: TGTGCCAGCTCACCGCAGGGGGGAAACGAAAAACTGTTTTTT.

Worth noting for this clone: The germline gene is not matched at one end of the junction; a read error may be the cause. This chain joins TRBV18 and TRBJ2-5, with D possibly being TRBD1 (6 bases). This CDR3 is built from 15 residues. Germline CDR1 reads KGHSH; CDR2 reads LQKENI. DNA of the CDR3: TGTGCCAGCTCATCACCGGGACACGAAAAAGAGACCCAGTACTTC. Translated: CASSSPGHEKETQYF. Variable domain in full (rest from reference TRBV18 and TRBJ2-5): NAGVMQNPRHLVRRRGQEARLRCSPMKGHSHVYWYRQLPEEGLKFMVYLQKENIIDESGMPKERFSAEFPKEGPSILRIQQVVRGDSAAYFCASSSPGHEKETQYFGPGTRLLVL.

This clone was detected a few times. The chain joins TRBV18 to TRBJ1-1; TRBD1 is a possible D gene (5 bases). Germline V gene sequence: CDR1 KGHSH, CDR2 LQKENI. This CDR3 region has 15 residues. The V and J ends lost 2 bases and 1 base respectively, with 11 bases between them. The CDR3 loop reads CASSPYTGTNTEAFF. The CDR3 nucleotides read TGTGCCAGCTCACCATATACGGGGACGAACACTGAAGCTTTCTTT.

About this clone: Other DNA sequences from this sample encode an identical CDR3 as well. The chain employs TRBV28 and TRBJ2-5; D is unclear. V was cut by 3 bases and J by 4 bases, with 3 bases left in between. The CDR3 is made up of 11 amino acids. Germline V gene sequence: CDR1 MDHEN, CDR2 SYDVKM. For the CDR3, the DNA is TGTGCCAGCAGTTTCGTAGAGACCCAGTACTTC. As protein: CASSFVETQYF.

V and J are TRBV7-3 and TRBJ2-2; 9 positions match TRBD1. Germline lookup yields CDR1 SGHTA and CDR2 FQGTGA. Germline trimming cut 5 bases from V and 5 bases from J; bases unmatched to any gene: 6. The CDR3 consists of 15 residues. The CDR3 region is CASSPGQGETGELFF. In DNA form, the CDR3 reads TGTGCCAGCAGCCCGGGACAGGGTGAAACCGGGGAGCTGTTTTTT.

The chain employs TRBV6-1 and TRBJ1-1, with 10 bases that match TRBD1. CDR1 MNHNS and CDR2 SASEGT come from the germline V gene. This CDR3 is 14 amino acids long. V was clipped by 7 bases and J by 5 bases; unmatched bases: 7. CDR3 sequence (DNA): TGTGCCAGCACCCGGACAGGGGGGTATACTGAAGCTTTCTTT. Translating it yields CASTRTGGYTEAFF.

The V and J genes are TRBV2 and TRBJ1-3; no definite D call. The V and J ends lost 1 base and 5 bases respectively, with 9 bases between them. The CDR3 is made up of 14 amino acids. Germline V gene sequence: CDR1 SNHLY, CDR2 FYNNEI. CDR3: CASSEGTLRNTIYF. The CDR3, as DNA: TGTGCCAGCAGTGAAGGGACCCTGAGAAACACCATATATTTT.

The CDR3 DNA follows: TGTGCCAGCAGTTTTCGGACAGGGAGGGCACCCCTCCACTTT. Translation: CASSFRTGRAPLHF. This chain links TRBV27 with TRBJ1-6, with 8 bases lining up with TRBD1. This CDR3 is 14 amino acids long. Trimming cost V 3 bases and J 11 bases; bases outside gene matches: 6. Germline-derived CDR1 and CDR2 are MNHEY and SMNVEV (reference sequence).

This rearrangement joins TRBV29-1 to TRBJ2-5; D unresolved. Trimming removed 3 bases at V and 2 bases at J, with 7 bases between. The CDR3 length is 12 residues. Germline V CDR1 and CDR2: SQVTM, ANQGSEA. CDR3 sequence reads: CSVESAQETQYF. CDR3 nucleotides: TGCAGCGTTGAGTCAGCTCAAGAGACCCAGTACTTC.

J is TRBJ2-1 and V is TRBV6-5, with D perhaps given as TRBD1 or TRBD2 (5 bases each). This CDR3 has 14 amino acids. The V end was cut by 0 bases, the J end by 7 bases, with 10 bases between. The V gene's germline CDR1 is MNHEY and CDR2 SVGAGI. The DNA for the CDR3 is TGTGCCAGCAGTTACTCGAGGGGCGCGAATGAGCAGTTCTTC. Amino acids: CASSYSRGANEQFF.

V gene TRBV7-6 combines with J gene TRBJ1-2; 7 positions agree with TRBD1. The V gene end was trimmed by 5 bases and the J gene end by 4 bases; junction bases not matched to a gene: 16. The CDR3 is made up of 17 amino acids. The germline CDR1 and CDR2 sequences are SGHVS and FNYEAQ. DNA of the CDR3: TGTGCCAGCAGCCCAAACAGGGGAGGAGGCCTTGGCTATGGCTACACCTTC. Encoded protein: CASSPNRGGGLGYGYTF.

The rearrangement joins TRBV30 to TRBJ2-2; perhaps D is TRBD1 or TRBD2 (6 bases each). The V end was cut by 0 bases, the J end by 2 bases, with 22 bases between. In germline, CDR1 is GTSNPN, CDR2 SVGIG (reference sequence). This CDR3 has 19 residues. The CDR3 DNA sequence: TGTGCCTGGAGTGTATCGCGGGACTGGGGGCCTGACAACACCGGGGAGCTGTTTTTT. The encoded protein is CAWSVSRDWGPDNTGELFF.

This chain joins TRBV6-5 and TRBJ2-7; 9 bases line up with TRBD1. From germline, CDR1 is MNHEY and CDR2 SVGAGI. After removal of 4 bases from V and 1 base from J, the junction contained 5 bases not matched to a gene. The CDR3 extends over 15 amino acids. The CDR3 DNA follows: TGTGCCAGCAGTTCCCCCGGGACAGGGTCCTACGAGCAGTACTTC. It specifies CASSSPGTGSYEQYF.

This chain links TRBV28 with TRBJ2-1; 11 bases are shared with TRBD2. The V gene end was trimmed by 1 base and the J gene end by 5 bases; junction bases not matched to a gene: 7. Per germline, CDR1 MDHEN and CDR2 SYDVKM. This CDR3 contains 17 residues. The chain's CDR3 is CASSLLSLAGGDNEQFF. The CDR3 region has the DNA TGTGCCAGCAGTTTATTAAGTCTAGCGGGAGGAGACAATGAGCAGTTCTTC.

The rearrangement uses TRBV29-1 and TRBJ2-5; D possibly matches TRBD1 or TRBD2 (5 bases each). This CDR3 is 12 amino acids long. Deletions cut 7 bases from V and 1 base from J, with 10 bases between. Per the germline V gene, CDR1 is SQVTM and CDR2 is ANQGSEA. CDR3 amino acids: CSAVGTQETQYF. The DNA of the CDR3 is TGCAGCGCTGTCGGGACCCAAGAGACCCAGTACTTC.

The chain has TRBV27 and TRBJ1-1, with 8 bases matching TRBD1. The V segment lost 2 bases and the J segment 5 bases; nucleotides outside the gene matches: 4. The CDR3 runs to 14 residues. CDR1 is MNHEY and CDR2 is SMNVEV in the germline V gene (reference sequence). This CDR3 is CASSLQGARTEAFF. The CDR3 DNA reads TGTGCCAGCAGTTTACAGGGGGCTAGAACTGAAGCTTTCTTT.

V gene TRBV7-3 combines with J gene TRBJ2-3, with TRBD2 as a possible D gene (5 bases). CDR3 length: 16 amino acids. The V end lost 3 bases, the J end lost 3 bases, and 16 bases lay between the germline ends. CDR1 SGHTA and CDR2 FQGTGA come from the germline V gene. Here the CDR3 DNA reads TGTGCCAGCAGCTTCTCTCCCACCGCGGGTACAGATACGCAGTATTTT. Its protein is CASSFSPTAGTDTQYF.

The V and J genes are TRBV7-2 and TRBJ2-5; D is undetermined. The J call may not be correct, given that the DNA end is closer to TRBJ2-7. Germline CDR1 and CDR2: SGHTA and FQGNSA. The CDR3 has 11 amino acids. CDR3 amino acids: CASSLLNEQYF. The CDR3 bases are TGTGCCAGCAGCCTCCTGAACGAGCAGTACTTC.

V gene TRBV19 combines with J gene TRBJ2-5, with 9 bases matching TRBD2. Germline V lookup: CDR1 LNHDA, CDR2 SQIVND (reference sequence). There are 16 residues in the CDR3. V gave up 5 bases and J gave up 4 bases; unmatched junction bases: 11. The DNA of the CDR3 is TGTGCCAGTAGTTCAATAGCGGGAGCTGGCGGAGAGACCCAGTACTTC. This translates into CASSSIAGAGGETQYF.

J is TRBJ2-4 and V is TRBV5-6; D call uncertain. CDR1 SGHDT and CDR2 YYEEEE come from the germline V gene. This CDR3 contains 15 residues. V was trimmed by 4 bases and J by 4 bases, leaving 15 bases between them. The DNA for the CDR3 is TGTGCCAGCAGCCTTGTCCGTTCGCCTAAAAACATTCAGTACTTC. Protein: CASSLVRSPKNIQYF.

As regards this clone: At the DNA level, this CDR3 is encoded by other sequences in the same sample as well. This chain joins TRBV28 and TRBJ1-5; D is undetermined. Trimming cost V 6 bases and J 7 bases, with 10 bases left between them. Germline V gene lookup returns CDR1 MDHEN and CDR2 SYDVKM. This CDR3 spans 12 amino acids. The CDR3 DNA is TGTGCCAGCAGCCCCGTCGGGCAGCCCCAGCATTTT. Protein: CASSPVGQPQHF. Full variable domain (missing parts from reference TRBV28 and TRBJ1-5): DVKVTQSSRYLVKRTGEKVFLECVQDMDHENMFWYRQDPGLGLRLIYFSYDVKMKEKGDIPEGYSVSREKKERFSLILESASTNQTSMYLCASSPVGQPQHFGDGTRLSIL.

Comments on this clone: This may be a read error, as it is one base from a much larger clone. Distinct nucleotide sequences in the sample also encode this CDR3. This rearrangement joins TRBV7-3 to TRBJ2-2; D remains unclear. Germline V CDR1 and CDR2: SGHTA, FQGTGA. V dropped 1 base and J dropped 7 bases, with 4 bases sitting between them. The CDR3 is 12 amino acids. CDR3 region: CASSLISGELFF. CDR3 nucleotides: TGTGCCAGCAGCTTAATCAGCGGGGAGCTGTTTTTT.

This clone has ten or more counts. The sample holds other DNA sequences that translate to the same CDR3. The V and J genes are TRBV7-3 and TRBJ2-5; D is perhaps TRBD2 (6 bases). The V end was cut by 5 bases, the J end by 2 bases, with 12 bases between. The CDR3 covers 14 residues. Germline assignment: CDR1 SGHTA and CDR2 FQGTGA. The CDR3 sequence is CASSPSGQQETQYF. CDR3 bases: TGTGCCAGCAGCCCCAGCGGGCAGCAAGAGACCCAGTACTTC.

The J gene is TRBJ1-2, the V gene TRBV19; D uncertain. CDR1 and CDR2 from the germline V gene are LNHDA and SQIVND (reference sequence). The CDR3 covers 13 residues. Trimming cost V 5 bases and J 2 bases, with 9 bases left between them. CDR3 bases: TGTGCCAGTAGTCTCGGCAGCAACTATGGCTACACCTTC. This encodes CASSLGSNYGYTF.

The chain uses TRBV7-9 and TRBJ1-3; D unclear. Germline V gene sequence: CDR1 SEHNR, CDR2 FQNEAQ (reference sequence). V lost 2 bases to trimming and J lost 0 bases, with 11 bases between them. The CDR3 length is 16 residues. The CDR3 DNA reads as TGTGCCAGCAGCTTATCCAGTAGGTTCTCTGGAAACACCATATATTTT. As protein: CASSLSSRFSGNTIYF.

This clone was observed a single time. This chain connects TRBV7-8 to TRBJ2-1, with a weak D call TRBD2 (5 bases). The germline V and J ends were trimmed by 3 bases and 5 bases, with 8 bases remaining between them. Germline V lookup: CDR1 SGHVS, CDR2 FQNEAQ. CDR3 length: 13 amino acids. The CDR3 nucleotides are TGTGCCAGCAGCTTTACTAGTGACAATGAGCAGTTCTTC. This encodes CASSFTSDNEQFF.